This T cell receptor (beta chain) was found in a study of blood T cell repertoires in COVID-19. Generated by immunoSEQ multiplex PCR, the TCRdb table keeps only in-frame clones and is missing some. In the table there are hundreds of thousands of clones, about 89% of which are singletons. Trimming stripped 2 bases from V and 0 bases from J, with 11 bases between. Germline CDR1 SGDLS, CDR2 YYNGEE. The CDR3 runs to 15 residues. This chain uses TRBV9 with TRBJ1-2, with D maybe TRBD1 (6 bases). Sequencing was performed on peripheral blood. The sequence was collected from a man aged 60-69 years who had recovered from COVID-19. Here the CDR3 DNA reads TGTGCCAGCAGCGTGTGGGGACATGCTAACTATGGCTACACCTTC. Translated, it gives CASSVWGHANYGYTF.